This T cell receptor (beta chain) originates from a study of T-cell reconstitution after alpha-beta-depleted transplantation in children. V gave up 5 bases and J gave up 3 bases, with 11 bases separating them. This CDR3 region has 13 residues. Library preparation (for TCRbeta) was performed with unique molecular identifiers. MiXCR, run by TCRdb on the PCR reads, gives a single entry per CDR3 protein. The sample has around 700,000 distinct CDR3 sequences, roughly 14% seen once. The genes are TRBV12-3 or TRBV12-4 and TRBJ2-7; the D gene could be TRBD1 or TRBD2 (5 bases each). This sequence was found in a girl aged 2-9 years with congenital amegakaryocytic thrombocytopenia, due to receive a stem cell transplant. This specimen was PBMCs, taken before TCRalphabeta/CD19-depleted stem cell transplant. The CDR3 region is CASSDGGGYEQYF. DNA of the CDR3: TGTGCCAGCAGTGACGGTGGGGGCTACGAGCAGTACTTC.